The 26 T cell receptor beta chains below all came from one sample that was sequenced in a study of early T cells in non-severe SARS-CoV-2 infection. TCRdb used MiXCR to reprocess the 5' RACE reads, holding one entry per CDR3 protein. The repertoire holds about 56,000 distinct CDR3 sequences, with roughly 16% as singletons. The material was whole blood, obtained at baseline. Receptors originate from an adult who was a healthcare worker with PCR-confirmed SARS-CoV-2 infection or an uninfected control (not recorded which).

This clonotype was detected many times. The chain is built from TRBV28 and TRBJ1-1; a weak D match, TRBD1 (5 bases). Looked up from germline, CDR1 is MDHEN and CDR2 is SYDVKM. The CDR3 extends over 15 amino acids. V was cut by 2 bases and J by 5 bases, with 15 bases left in between. For the CDR3, the DNA is TGTGCCAGCAGTTTAACGGGGGGATACGGAACTGAAGCTTTCTTT. Translating gives CASSLTGGYGTEAFF.

V gene TRBV12-3 or TRBV12-4 combines with J gene TRBJ1-1; D gene unclear. Trimming took off 10 bases at V and 1 base at J, with 16 bases between the two ends. The CDR3 consists of 14 residues. The CDR3 bases are TGTGCCACCCAAGTGGTCGAGGGGAACACTGAAGCTTTCTTT. Encoded protein: CATQVVEGNTEAFF.

This clonotype was observed once. This chain links TRBV6-5 with TRBJ2-6; D unclear. Between the trimmed V and J ends, which lost 6 bases and 0 bases, there was a span of 9 bases. This CDR3 contains 15 residues. In germline, CDR1 is MNHEY, CDR2 SVGAGI. CDR3 loop: CASSLDSSGANVLTF. The CDR3 DNA follows: TGTGCCAGCAGCCTTGACTCCTCTGGGGCCAACGTCCTGACTTTC.

The chain joins TRBV6-1 to TRBJ1-1, with 7 bases lining up with TRBD1. Trimming took 6 bases from V and 0 from J; bases not matched to a gene: 4. The CDR3 length is 14 residues. Germline V gene sequence: CDR1 MNHNS, CDR2 SASEGT. CDR3 bases: TGTGCCAGCAGGGAACAGGGGATGAACACTGAAGCTTTCTTT. Amino acid sequence: CASREQGMNTEAFF.

Many counts were recorded for this clonotype. This chain links TRBV6-5 with TRBJ1-6; no clear D gene. Germline loops: CDR1 MNHEY, CDR2 SVGAGI. V shed 5 bases and J shed 7 bases, with 9 bases lying between them. The CDR3 has 13 residues. CDR3 in DNA: TGTGCCAGCAGTACACGGACCAATTCACCCCTCCACTTT. It encodes CASSTRTNSPLHF.

This clonotype was observed a few times. The gene calls are TRBV14 and TRBJ1-6; no reliable D call. This CDR3 is 13 amino acids long. The V gene's germline CDR1 is SGHDN and CDR2 FVKESK. V lost 2 bases and J 8 bases, leaving 7 bases between the germline ends. The CDR3 is CASSQMLDSPLHF. The CDR3 DNA sequence: TGTGCCAGCAGCCAAATGCTGGATTCACCCCTCCACTTT.

The chain combines TRBV11-2 with TRBJ2-7; no firm D call. The CDR3 sequence is 13 residues long. V dropped 5 bases and J dropped 2 bases, with 10 bases sitting between them. Germline loops: CDR1 SGHAT, CDR2 FQNNGV. This CDR3 is CASSPVGAYEQYF. In DNA form, the CDR3 reads TGTGCCAGCAGCCCCGTCGGTGCCTACGAGCAGTACTTC.

This clonotype was observed a few times. The chain links TRBV10-3 to TRBJ2-3; D might be TRBD2 (6 bases). This CDR3 comprises 15 residues. Trimming pared 3 bases from V and 2 bases from J, leaving 12 bases between. Germline V lookup: CDR1 ENHRY, CDR2 SYGVKD. CDR3 protein: CAISDSGFSTDTQYF. DNA for the CDR3: TGTGCCATCAGTGACAGCGGGTTCTCCACAGATACGCAGTATTTT.

The gene calls are TRBV2 and TRBJ2-1, with D possibly TRBD2 on 6 matching bases. The CDR3 totals 12 residues. Looked up from germline, CDR1 is SNHLY and CDR2 is FYNNEI. Trimming stripped 4 bases from V and 10 bases from J, with 11 bases between. The CDR3 DNA reads TGTGCCAGCAGTGGAGGAGGGTACGAGCAGTTCTTC. It yields the protein CASSGGGYEQFF.

This clonotype has a handful of counts. The chain links TRBV12-3 or TRBV12-4 to TRBJ2-3; D is unresolved. The CDR3 length is 12 residues. V lost 6 bases and J lost 5, with 9 bases in between. The CDR3 sequence is CASSVLKDTQYF. The CDR3 coding sequence is TGTGCCAGCAGCGTTTTAAAAGATACGCAGTATTTT.

The chain employs TRBV7-9 and TRBJ2-1; 10 nucleotides match TRBD2. From germline, CDR1 is SEHNR and CDR2 FQNEAQ (reference sequence). This CDR3 has 16 residues. V lost 4 bases and J lost 0; bases outside the gene matches: 3. CDR3 residues: CASSWTSGRSYNEQFF. The DNA for the CDR3 is TGTGCCAGCAGCTGGACTAGCGGACGCTCCTACAATGAGCAGTTCTTC. Together with reference TRBV7-9 and TRBJ2-1, the CDR3 gives the full variable domain: DTGVSQNPRHKITKRGQNVTFRCDPISEHNRLYWYRQTLGQGPEFLTYFQNEAQLEKSRLLSDRFSAERPKGSFSTLEIQRTEQGDSAMYLCASSWTSGRSYNEQFFGPGTRLTVL.

The sample holds a few counts of this clonotype. The chain has TRBV7-3 and TRBJ2-3; D is undetermined. Germline-derived CDR1 and CDR2 are SGHTA and FQGTGA. The CDR3 sequence is 14 residues long. Trimming left V 4 bases short and J 4 bases short, with 12 bases between. CDR3 loop: CASSSPESPDTQYF. CDR3 in DNA: TGTGCCAGCAGCTCCCCGGAGTCCCCAGATACGCAGTATTTT.

This clonotype has more than one count but fewer than ten. This chain links TRBV11-2 with TRBJ2-7, with D possibly TRBD1 on 5 matching bases. The CDR3 sequence is 14 residues long. Trimming removed 1 base from V and 0 bases from J, with 7 bases in between. Germline V CDR1 and CDR2: SGHAT, FQNNGV. CDR3: CASSLVQGSYEQYF. The CDR3 nucleotides are TGTGCCAGCAGCTTAGTGCAGGGCTCCTACGAGCAGTACTTC.

This chain links TRBV5-1 with TRBJ2-3; the D is unclear. CDR3 size: 14 residues. Trimming shortened V by 0 bases and J by 2 bases, and 7 bases separated the two germline ends. The germline V gene has CDR1 SGHRS and CDR2 YFSETQ. Here the CDR3 reads CASSLDTHTDTQYF. The CDR3 DNA is TGCGCCAGCAGCTTGGACACCCACACAGATACGCAGTATTTT.

This clonotype was counted a few times. This sequence joins TRBV28 and TRBJ1-3, with D tentatively TRBD1 (6 bases). CDR3 size: 13 residues. Germline CDR1 is MDHEN and CDR2 is SYDVKM. Trimming took 10 bases from V and 2 from J, leaving 12 bases between them. The CDR3 coding sequence is TGTGCCACCTATGGACAGCCTGGAAACACCATATATTTT. It encodes CATYGQPGNTIYF.

This clonotype was observed once. The genes are TRBV11-2 and TRBJ2-5; maybe TRBD2 (5 bases). Trimming shortened V by 5 bases and J by 2 bases, and 15 bases separated the two germline ends. The CDR3 extends over 15 amino acids. The germline V gene encodes CDR1 SGHAT and CDR2 FQNNGV. The CDR3 spells CASSAVLGVQETQYF. The CDR3 region has the DNA TGTGCCAGCAGCGCCGTGTTGGGAGTACAAGAGACCCAGTACTTC.

In this sample, this clonotype turned up many times. The CDR3 sequence: CASSVQGGGSLLTQYF. CDR3 in DNA: TGTGCCAGCAGCGTACAGGGAGGAGGATCTTTACTTACGCAGTATTTT. The chain employs TRBV13 and TRBJ2-3; the D gene could be TRBD1 or TRBD2 (6 bases each). This CDR3 is 16 amino acids long. CDR1 and CDR2 from the germline V gene are PRHDT and FYEKMQ (reference sequence). V lost 5 bases and J lost 8, with 23 bases in between.

The chain has TRBV5-1 and TRBJ2-2, with D possibly being TRBD2 (7 bases). Germline V gene sequence: CDR1 SGHRS, CDR2 YFSETQ. The CDR3 runs 15 residues. The V gene lost 4 bases and the J gene lost 3 bases, with 13 bases spanning the gap. The CDR3 sequence: CASSRGASDTGELFF. The DNA of the CDR3 is TGCGCCAGCAGCCGGGGGGCTTCTGACACCGGGGAGCTGTTTTTT.

This clonotype was found once. V usage is TRBV12-5 and J usage is TRBJ2-7, with TRBD1 identical over 7 bases. From germline, CDR1 is LGHNT and CDR2 FRNRAP. The J segment lost 2 bases and the V segment lost 3 bases, leaving 10 bases of the junction unmatched. This CDR3 comprises 16 residues. The CDR3 DNA is TGTGCTAGTGGTTTCCGCCGGGACAGCGGTCCCTACGAGCAGTACTTC. The encoded protein is CASGFRRDSGPYEQYF. The complete variable domain, with remaining parts taken from reference TRBV12-5 and TRBJ2-7, reads DARVTQTPRHKVTEMGQEVTMRCQPILGHNTVFWYRQTMMQGLELLAYFRNRAPLDDSGMPKDRFSAEMPDATLATLKIQPSEPRDSAVYFCASGFRRDSGPYEQYFGPGTRLTVT.

This clonotype occurred many times. The J gene is TRBJ2-3, the V gene TRBV7-3; D remains ambiguous. Germline assignment: CDR1 SGHTA and CDR2 FQGTGA. Between the trimmed V and J ends, which lost 1 base and 2 bases, there was a span of 7 bases. The CDR3 totals 14 residues. CDR3: CASSLMESTDTQYF. The CDR3 DNA sequence: TGTGCCAGCAGCTTAATGGAGTCCACAGATACGCAGTATTTT.

The chain recombines TRBV4-1 with TRBJ2-2; 11 positions agree with TRBD2. The CDR3 covers 16 residues. With V trimmed by 1 base and J by 6 bases, 4 bases remained unmatched. Germline loops: CDR1 MGHRA, CDR2 YSYEKL. Here the CDR3 reads CASSQGLAGRPGELFF. DNA of the CDR3: TGCGCCAGCAGCCAAGGACTAGCGGGGCGTCCCGGGGAGCTGTTTTTT.

As DNA, the CDR3 is TGTGCCAGCAGCACTTGGGGCTCCTACGAGCAGTACTTC. Amino acids: CASSTWGSYEQYF. The chain couples TRBV5-6 to TRBJ2-7, with D hard to call. Germline lookup yields CDR1 SGHDT and CDR2 YYEEEE. The CDR3 runs to 13 residues. The V end lost 4 bases, the J end lost 0 bases, and 8 bases lay between the germline ends.

This clonotype has ten or more counts. The DNA of the CDR3 is TGCGCCACCCGACTGAGTGGGAGGTACAATGAGCAGTTCTTC. Its protein product is CATRLSGRYNEQFF. The chain has TRBV5-1 and TRBJ2-1, with D possibly TRBD2 on 6 matching bases. CDR1 SGHRS and CDR2 YFSETQ come from the germline V gene. The V gene lost 9 bases and the J gene lost 4 bases, with 17 bases spanning the gap. The CDR3 spans 14 residues.

The chain carries TRBV7-2 and TRBJ2-3; 10 bases map to TRBD2. With 6 bases clipped from V and 5 bases from J, the junction kept 11 bases outside the gene matches. This CDR3 region has 16 residues. Germline values: CDR1 SGHTA, CDR2 FQGNSA. As DNA, the CDR3 is TGTGCCAGCAGAAAGCAAAGCGGGGGGGCCATAGATACGCAGTATTTT. It translates to CASRKQSGGAIDTQYF.

The V gene is TRBV29-1, the J gene TRBJ2-5; D is undetermined. Per the germline V gene, CDR1 is SQVTM and CDR2 is ANQGSEA. The V end was cut by 7 bases, the J end by 3 bases, with 6 bases between. The CDR3 consists of 10 residues. The CDR3 here is CSGGEETQYF. CDR3 sequence (DNA): TGCAGCGGCGGAGAAGAGACCCAGTACTTC.

This rearrangement joins TRBV20-1 to TRBJ2-1, with TRBD2 matching 10 bases. Germline assignment: CDR1 DFQATT and CDR2 SNEGSKA (reference sequence). V shed 0 bases and J 12 bases; nucleotides not matched to a gene: 8. This CDR3 spans 14 amino acids. The CDR3 DNA reads TGCAGTGCTAGAGAAGGGACTAGCGCACTGGGGCAGTTCTTC. It is translated as CSAREGTSALGQFF.